Below, one T cell receptor beta chain is given with its context. Its antigen is as yet unknown. V was trimmed by 7 bases and J by 5 bases, leaving 18 bases between them. CDR1 is SNHLY and CDR2 is FYNNEI in the germline V gene. The CDR3 consists of 15 residues. The data derive from a study of identical twins. Each CDR3 protein gets one entry after TCRdb re-called the 5' RACE reads with MiXCR. The sample lists around 1.7 million distinct CDR3 sequences; roughly a third were seen once. Study-wide results and limits: Insertion counts were lower in abundant cord blood beta clonotypes, a trend that memory repertoires did not show.

This chain uses TRBV2 with TRBJ1-5, with D perhaps matching TRBD1 (6 bases). This receptor was obtained from a newborn girl in good health. Sequenced input: cord blood. CDR3 in DNA: TGTGCCAGCACCAAGGGGGGTCGAAGGGATCAGCCCCAGCATTTT. Its protein is CASTKGGRRDQPQHF.